The sequence of this T cell receptor (beta chain) was determined in a study of blood T cells in healthy people across ages (dated by TCRdb to the mid-2010s). Notes on the research overall: In model experiments, roughly one uniquely barcoded TCR beta cDNA molecule per two T cells was captured by template switching. The study measured age-related changes in TCR beta repertoire diversity using deep sequencing normalized with unique cDNA molecular identifiers. The donors were split into four age groups: young (average about 16 years), middle-aged (nearly 40), aged (roughly 68) and long-lived (over 75). To avoid experimental bias, donors of different ages were spread randomly across the sequencing lanes. Two additional independent replicas of 1 million unique cDNA reads from the same blood draw were analyzed for two donors (one aged 18 to 30 and one aged 80 or older).

The research as a whole found: Donor CMV infection status was unknown, potentially confounding age-related changes in expanded clonotypes. Conclusive comparison of naive and antigen-experienced compartments was prevented by the profiling of bulk unsorted PBMCs. Observed TCR beta diversity per million T cells fell roughly linearly with age, and a significant reduction was already apparent by age roughly 40. The percentage of naive T cells measured by flow cytometry correlated strongly with observed TCR beta diversity. The long-lived group showed more naive CD4+ T cells, fewer expanded clones and increased TCR diversity than the aged group, suggesting age selection. Estimates of total diversity based on one million sequenced T cells were considered lower bounds and underestimates.

This clonotype has just a few counts. It has no known antigen specificity. Qualities for individual bases were not recorded, and no much larger clone is one base off. The approximately 39 donors, aged about 6 to 100 years, were systemically healthy Caucasian individuals from Russia. Each donor gave ten milliliters of peripheral blood, drawn into EDTA-treated Vacutainer tubes. Ficoll-Paque density-gradient centrifugation was used to isolate PBMCs, with at least 6.5 million obtained per sample. Trizol reagent was used to extract total RNA from the PBMCs, yielding at least 6 micrograms per sample. For every donor, an aliquot of PBMCs went through flow cytometry to measure the percentages of naive CD45RAhigh/CD27high T cells. Preparation of the library involved 5' RACE. A second about 7 to 12 cycle PCR used a sample-barcoded 5' primer and a J-beta primer mix. A unique molecular identifier was introduced onto each TCR beta cDNA molecule by a template-switch 5' adaptor carrying 12 random nucleotides. Each sample yielded at least 2.5 million CDR3-containing paired-end reads. First-strand cDNA synthesis was performed from all RNA using the Mint cDNA synthesis kit, with priming by a TRBC-specific oligonucleotide. After uracil-DNA glycosylase treatment, a first 18-cycle PCR used universal primers M1SS and BC2_uni_R on all cDNA. On the authors' methods: Each sample was normalized by randomly selecting 1 million high-quality reads, each carrying a distinct molecular identifier. Reads sharing molecular identifiers were discarded rather than binned into consensus sequences. MiTCR, with a Q25 quality threshold and the strictest error-elimination algorithm, was used for CDR3 identification, clonotype clustering and error correction. A nonparametric unseen species model using Euler transformation provided a lower-bound estimate of total TCR beta diversity. TCRdb reprocessing: public reads trimmed at Q25 with fastp, clones called with MiXCR, in-frame beta chains kept. Every distinct CDR3 protein forms one entry, paired with its most common genes and DNA. None of the V and J calls come from the authors' own analysis; TCRdb made them. A total of some 1.8 million distinct CDR3 sequences appear in this sample, 30% to 40% of them only once. In total, the top ten clones hold roughly 24% of the sample.

As encoded in the germline V gene, CDR1 is SGDLS while CDR2 is YYNGEE. The CDR3 runs 13 amino acids, cysteine and phenylalanine included. Only the CDR3 portion is preserved as DNA: 39 bases, with reading frame beginning at the first base. V gives up 1 base and J gives up 4 bases, and the segment between their germline ends measures 9 bases. The receptor chain draws on TRBV9 and TRBJ2-7, with TRBD1 as a weak D call on 6 bases. This receptor was identified in a human donor in good health. Sequenced: blood. The nucleotide sequence is TGTGCCAGCAGCGTAAGCAGGGGATACGAGCAGTACTTC. It encodes CASSVSRGYEQYF.